This record covers a single T cell receptor beta chain. The V gene lost 8 bases and the J gene lost 5 bases, with 19 bases spanning the gap. CDR1 SGHNT and CDR2 YENEEA come from the germline V gene. The CDR3 is made up of 15 amino acids. The sample belongs to a study of blood T cell repertoires in COVID-19. Assay: immunoSEQ multiplex PCR; the TCRdb copy retains only in-frame clones and omits some. The profile shows approximately 170,000 clones, approximately 86% of them singletons. Seattle patients were enrolled during active infection and followed longitudinally. This TCR came from an elderly man with COVID-19, enrolled during active disease. Sequenced material: peripheral blood. The chain employs TRBV11-3 and TRBJ2-1; possible D gene TRBD2, 6 bases. CDR3 sequence: CASASIGTSNNEQFF. CDR3 DNA: TGTGCCAGCGCCTCCATCGGGACTTCCAACAATGAGCAGTTCTTC.